This T cell receptor (beta chain) is from a study of cytomegalovirus exposure and HLA in healthy donors. Study information: Unique TCR beta sequences numbering over 100 million came from around 180 million T cells in an earlier analysis. Of several hundred genotyped donors, 81% grouped in the Caucasian-associated ancestry cluster.

The study, taken as a whole, reports: The classifier reportedly diagnosed cytomegalovirus status with high sensitivity and specificity. Some V segments (TRBV6-2 and TRBV6-3 among them) were excluded as indistinguishable.

As concerns this clone: Its antigen is not identified.

Germline values: CDR1 SGHRS, CDR2 YFSETQ. The CDR3 has 15 amino acids. The trim removed 0 bases at V and 6 bases at J, leaving 9 bases unmatched. The PCR had 60 Vbeta and 13 Jbeta primers. Profiled with immunoSEQ multiplex PCR; TCRdb holds only in-frame clones, not every one. The sample lists around 120,000 clones; approximately 80% were seen once. The specimen sequenced was PBMCs. This chain links TRBV5-1 with TRBJ2-7, with 7 nucleotides matching TRBD1. The source of this sequence is a woman in her 40s in good health and CMV-seropositive. This chain's CDR3 is CASSLEGDRAGEQYF. The CDR3 coding sequence is TGCGCCAGCAGCTTGGAGGGCGACAGGGCGGGCGAGCAGTACTTC.